The present T cell receptor (beta chain) was sequenced within a study of cytomegalovirus exposure and HLA in healthy donors. Study observations and caveats: On later analysis, the bulk of CMV-associated TCR beta chains appeared to be HLA-restricted.

Vbeta (60) and Jbeta (13) primers were used in the PCR. Profiled with immunoSEQ multiplex PCR; TCRdb holds only in-frame clones, not every one. Of under 200,000 clones listed, 75% are singletons. Worth noting for this clone: What it binds is unknown.

V was trimmed by 4 bases and J by 10 bases, leaving 13 bases between them. The CDR3 totals 12 residues. Germline V lookup: CDR1 LNHNV, CDR2 YYDKDF (reference sequence). The sequence came from a woman between 45 and 60 years old in good health and CMV-seropositive. The rearrangement links TRBV15 to TRBJ1-2; TRBD1 is a possible D gene (5 bases). The specimen sequenced was PBMCs. CDR3 DNA: TGTGCCACCAGCAACGGATGGGGCGACTACACCTTC. Translating it yields CATSNGWGDYTF.